One and the same sample provided the 31 T cell receptor beta chains below, sequenced in a study of blood T cell repertoires in COVID-19. Libraries were prepared by immunoSEQ multiplex PCR; TCRdb keeps only in-frame clonotypes and omits some of them. The sample has roughly 260,000 clones; roughly 86% are singletons. Material: PBMCs or T cells enriched from blood (not recorded which). The receptors were gathered from a woman in her late teens or twenties who had recovered from COVID-19.

In this sample, this clone turned up a few times. V is TRBV18 and J is TRBJ1-6; D is perhaps TRBD1 (5 bases). Germline CDR1 is KGHSH and CDR2 is LQKENI. V was trimmed by 2 bases and J by 0 bases, leaving 14 bases between them. This CDR3 is built from 18 residues. CDR3 residues: CASSPDIQGLSYNSPLHF. CDR3 DNA: TGTGCCAGCTCACCAGATATCCAGGGACTCTCCTATAATTCACCCCTCCACTTT.

The chain joins TRBV19 to TRBJ1-4; D is undetermined. V lost 9 bases and J 0 bases, leaving 5 bases between the germline ends. CDR1 is LNHDA and CDR2 is SQIVND in the germline V gene (reference sequence). The CDR3 extends over 12 amino acids. The CDR3 DNA follows: TGTGCCAGCGGGGCAACTAATGAAAAACTGTTTTTT. Translated, it gives CASGATNEKLFF.

This clone was recorded once. The chain has TRBV6-2 or TRBV6-3 and TRBJ1-1; 8 positions agree with TRBD1. J gave up 3 bases and V 0 bases, and 6 bases lay outside the gene matches. This CDR3 spans 16 amino acids. Germline V gives CDR1 MNHEY, CDR2 SVGEGT. CDR3 region: CASSYSSGGADTEAFF. The CDR3 DNA reads as TGTGCCAGCAGTTACTCGTCAGGGGGCGCGGACACTGAAGCTTTCTTT.

The chain couples TRBV29-1 to TRBJ2-5; 8 nucleotides agree with TRBD1. The germline V gene has CDR1 SQVTM and CDR2 ANQGSEA. V trimming: 7 bases; J trimming: 5 bases; junction bases outside the gene matches: 6. The CDR3 consists of 12 residues. CDR3 in DNA: TGCAGCGCCTCCTGGACAGGGGAGACCCAGTACTTC. As protein: CSASWTGETQYF.

The chain recombines TRBV30 with TRBJ1-1; D may be TRBD1 (5 bases). The length of the CDR3 is 11 residues. Germline lookup yields CDR1 GTSNPN and CDR2 SVGIG (reference sequence). Trimming stripped 4 bases from V and 11 bases from J, with 14 bases between. For the CDR3, the DNA is TGTGCCTGGACCTTACAGGTCCGGGCTTTCTTT. This codes for CAWTLQVRAFF. Full variable domain (missing parts from reference TRBV30 and TRBJ1-1): SQTIHQWPATLVQPVGSPLSLECTVEGTSNPNLYWYRQAAGRGLQLLFYSVGIGQISSEVPQNLSASRPQDRQFILSSKKLLLSDSGFYLCAWTLQVRAFFGQGTRLTVV.

In its sample, this clone was seen once. This chain links TRBV24-1 with TRBJ2-1; D is possibly TRBD2 (5 bases). Per the germline V gene, CDR1 is KGHDR and CDR2 is SFDVKD. The CDR3 has 17 residues. V was pared by 1 base and J by 2 bases, with 14 bases between. CDR3 nucleotide sequence: TGTGCCACCAGTGATTTAGGCCGCGGGCGGGCCTACAATGAGCAGTTCTTC. Translating gives CATSDLGRGRAYNEQFF.

V and J are TRBV2 and TRBJ1-1; 8 nucleotides agree with TRBD1. V lost 7 bases to trimming and J lost 1 base; unmatched junction nucleotides: 2. The V gene's germline CDR1 is SNHLY and CDR2 FYNNEI. The CDR3 sequence is 13 residues long. The CDR3 sequence: CASTGQGNTEAFF. CDR3 in DNA: TGTGCCAGCACCGGACAGGGGAACACTGAAGCTTTCTTT. The whole variable domain, filled in from reference TRBV2 and TRBJ1-1, reads EPEVTQTPSHQVTQMGQEVILRCVPISNHLYFYWYRQILGQKVEFLVSFYNNEISEKSEIFDDQFSVERPDGSNFTLKIRSTKLEDSAMYFCASTGQGNTEAFFGQGTRLTVV.

CDR3 in DNA: TGTGCCAGGAGGGTCCTCGAAACTGAAGCTTTCTTT. Translated: CARRVLETEAFF. The chain links TRBV2 to TRBJ1-1, with D uncertain. The CDR3 length is 12 residues. CDR1 and CDR2 (germline): SNHLY, FYNNEI. The V end was cut by 9 bases, the J end by 5 bases, with 13 bases between.

This clone occurred once. CDR3 in DNA: TGTGCCAGCAGTGACCCGACAGGTGATCACACCGGGGAGCTGTTTTTT. Amino acids: CASSDPTGDHTGELFF. The chain uses TRBV6-1 and TRBJ2-2, with D perhaps TRBD1 (6 bases). Trimming pared 3 bases from V and 3 bases from J, leaving 14 bases between. The CDR3 is 16 amino acids. Germline V lookup: CDR1 MNHNS, CDR2 SASEGT.

The genes are TRBV30 and TRBJ2-5, with 13 bases aligning to TRBD2. Germline V CDR1 and CDR2: GTSNPN, SVGIG (reference sequence). The V gene end was trimmed by 4 bases and the J gene end by 3 bases; junction bases not matched to a gene: 8. This CDR3 region has 16 residues. The CDR3 coding sequence is TGTGCCTGGACTTTGACTAGCGGGGGGCCCAAAGAGACCCAGTACTTC. Its translation: CAWTLTSGGPKETQYF.

The gene calls are TRBV30 and TRBJ1-6, with a possible D match to TRBD1 (6 bases). Trimming took off 2 bases at V and 3 bases at J, with 20 bases between the two ends. Germline CDR1 and CDR2: GTSNPN and SVGIG (reference sequence). CDR3 length: 18 residues. The CDR3 region has the DNA TGTGCCTGGAGTCCAAGGGACACCCTCACTCTCTATAATTCACCCCTCCACTTT. This translates into CAWSPRDTLTLYNSPLHF.

The V gene is TRBV5-4, the J gene TRBJ2-1; 8 bases are shared with TRBD1. CDR3 size: 15 residues. CDR1 is SGHNT and CDR2 is YYREEE in the germline V gene (reference sequence). The J segment lost 4 bases and the V segment lost 4 bases, leaving 7 bases of the junction unmatched. The CDR3 is CASSPGQGIYNEQFF. CDR3 coding DNA: TGTGCCAGCAGCCCTGGACAGGGCATATACAATGAGCAGTTCTTC.

The chain joins TRBV5-1 to TRBJ2-3, with D tentatively TRBD2 (6 bases). Deletions cut 4 bases from V and 2 bases from J, with 20 bases between. CDR1 and CDR2 from the germline V gene are SGHRS and YFSETQ. The CDR3 runs to 17 residues. CDR3 nucleotides: TGCGCCAGCAGCATACGATTAGCGGTATCTTCCACAGATACGCAGTATTTT. Its translation is CASSIRLAVSSTDTQYF. The variable domain in full, with the rest retrieved from reference TRBV5-1 and TRBJ2-3, is KAGVTQTPRYLIKTRGQQVTLSCSPISGHRSVSWYQQTPGQGLQFLFEYFSETQRNKGNFPGRFSGRQFSNSRSEMNVSTLELGDSALYLCASSIRLAVSSTDTQYFGPGTRLTVL.

The chain has TRBV6-2 or TRBV6-3 and TRBJ2-1; possibly TRBD2 for D (7 bases). The CDR3 covers 19 residues. V shed 5 bases and J shed 2 bases, with 25 bases lying between them. Looked up from germline, CDR1 is MNHEY and CDR2 is SVGEGT. In nucleotides, the CDR3 is TGTGCCAGCAGTAGAATATTGAAAACGGGGGGCACCCCCTACAATGAGCAGTTCTTC. Encoded protein: CASSRILKTGGTPYNEQFF.

In this sample, this clone turned up once. This chain links TRBV7-2 with TRBJ2-7; TRBD2 matches 9 bases. With V trimmed by 5 bases and J by 7 bases, 18 bases remained unmatched. Germline values: CDR1 SGHTA, CDR2 FQGNSA. The CDR3 length is 17 residues. DNA for the CDR3: TGTGCCAGCAGCGAAGTTACGCGGGGACTAGCCAGTGGAGAGCAGTACTTC. This encodes CASSEVTRGLASGEQYF.

This chain links TRBV5-6 with TRBJ1-2; TRBD1 matches 7 bases. Germline lookup yields CDR1 SGHDT and CDR2 YYEEEE. Germline trimming cut 4 bases from V and 8 bases from J; bases unmatched to any gene: 11. The CDR3 sequence is 14 residues long. CDR3: CASSRPGTVFGYTF. CDR3 nucleotides: TGTGCCAGCAGCCGTCCCGGGACAGTTTTCGGCTACACCTTC. The full variable domain, with the rest looked up from reference TRBV5-6 and TRBJ1-2, is DAGVTQSPTHLIKTRGQQVTLRCSPKSGHDTVSWYQQALGQGPQFIFQYYEEEERQRGNFPDRFSGHQFPNYSSELNVNALLLGDSALYLCASSRPGTVFGYTFGSGTRLTVV.

V is TRBV5-1 and J is TRBJ1-2; D call uncertain. The CDR3 consists of 14 residues. Trimming stripped 3 bases from V and 3 bases from J, with 12 bases between. The germline gives CDR1 SGHRS, CDR2 YFSETQ. Written as DNA, the CDR3 is TGCGCCAGCAGCTGGGAATCAGCGGACTATGGCTACACCTTC. It specifies CASSWESADYGYTF.

V usage is TRBV5-1 and J usage is TRBJ2-5; possible D gene TRBD2, 5 bases. The CDR3 runs 14 residues. The germline CDR1 and CDR2 sequences are SGHRS and YFSETQ. V shed 6 bases and J shed 3 bases, with 15 bases lying between them. The CDR3 loop reads CASMITRAEETQYF. The CDR3 DNA reads as TGCGCCAGCATGATCACGAGGGCCGAAGAGACCCAGTACTTC. The whole variable domain, remainder taken from reference TRBV5-1 and TRBJ2-5, is KAGVTQTPRYLIKTRGQQVTLSCSPISGHRSVSWYQQTPGQGLQFLFEYFSETQRNKGNFPGRFSGRQFSNSRSEMNVSTLELGDSALYLCASMITRAEETQYFGPGTRLLVL.

The V and J genes are TRBV11-2 and TRBJ2-2, with D unresolved. V lost 1 base to trimming and J lost 6 bases, with 12 bases between them. Germline V CDR1 and CDR2: SGHAT, FQNNGV. The CDR3 runs 15 residues. The CDR3 here is CASSLVVRGAGELFF. The CDR3 DNA follows: TGTGCCAGCAGCTTAGTGGTTCGAGGCGCCGGGGAGCTGTTTTTT. Together with reference TRBV11-2 and TRBJ2-2, the CDR3 gives the full variable domain: EAGVAQSPRYKIIEKRQSVAFWCNPISGHATLYWYQQILGQGPKLLIQFQNNGVVDDSQLPKDRFSAERLKGVDSTLKIQPAKLEDSAVYLCASSLVVRGAGELFFGEGSRLTVL.

The chain links TRBV28 to TRBJ2-7, with 7 nucleotides matching TRBD2. Germline CDR1 MDHEN, CDR2 SYDVKM. The CDR3 is 14 amino acids. The ends lost 9 bases at V and 4 bases at J; junction bases unmatched: 12. CDR3 bases: TGTGCCAGTAAAACGGGGGGATATTATTACGAGCAGTACTTC. Translation: CASKTGGYYYEQYF.

The chain links TRBV6-5 to TRBJ2-5, with a tentative D call TRBD1 (7 bases). The CDR3 has 15 residues. Deletions cut 6 bases from V and 4 bases from J, with 18 bases between. Germline V gene lookup returns CDR1 MNHEY and CDR2 SVGAGI. CDR3 DNA: TGTGCCAGCAGAAAAGGACAGGAGGGGCTAGAGACCCAGTACTTC. Translation gives CASRKGQEGLETQYF.

The chain has TRBV20-1 and TRBJ2-1; 12 bases align to TRBD2. The CDR3 covers 17 residues. The germline V gene encodes CDR1 DFQATT and CDR2 SNEGSKA (reference sequence). V was pared by 3 bases and J by 7 bases, with 13 bases of the junction left unmatched. The CDR3 loop reads CSASLRTSGTFPNEQFF. In DNA, the CDR3 is TGCAGTGCTAGTCTTCGGACTAGCGGGACGTTCCCGAATGAGCAGTTCTTC.

The rearrangement joins TRBV5-4 to TRBJ1-2; D is unclear. Germline CDR1 and CDR2: SGHNT and YYREEE (reference sequence). The CDR3 contains 15 residues. The V and J ends lost 0 bases and 2 bases respectively, with 11 bases between them. CDR3 DNA: TGTGCCAGCAGCTTGGGACGGGATCGCAACTATGGCTACACCTTC. As protein: CASSLGRDRNYGYTF.

CDR3 coding DNA: TGTGCCAGCAGCCGTCGGGGGAACACCGGGGAGCTGTTTTTT. This sequence encodes CASSRRGNTGELFF. This sequence joins TRBV11-2 and TRBJ2-2; possible D gene TRBD2, 5 bases. V shed 5 bases and J shed 1 base, with 8 bases lying between them. In germline, CDR1 is SGHAT, CDR2 FQNNGV. The CDR3 is made up of 14 amino acids.

This clone came up a few times. This chain links TRBV28 with TRBJ2-3; a possible D gene is TRBD2 (6 bases). This CDR3 has 15 amino acids. The V end was cut by 9 bases, the J end by 0 bases, with 16 bases between. The germline gives CDR1 MDHEN, CDR2 SYDVKM. The CDR3 DNA reads as TGTGCCAGTAGATCCGGGGGATATAGCACAGATACGCAGTATTTT. Encoded protein: CASRSGGYSTDTQYF.

The chain links TRBV6-5 to TRBJ2-3; D not resolved. The CDR3 loop spans 12 amino acids. The ends were cut back, 7 bases at V and 1 base at J, with 6 bases in the middle. The germline V gene encodes CDR1 MNHEY and CDR2 SVGAGI. The CDR3 region is CASTRGTDTQYF. The CDR3 bases are TGTGCCAGCACCCGTGGCACAGATACGCAGTATTTT.

The V call is TRBV7-2, the J call TRBJ2-1; D gene unclear. The CDR3 consists of 13 residues. In germline, CDR1 is SGHTA, CDR2 FQGNSA. The germline V and J ends were trimmed by 4 bases and 0 bases, with 4 bases remaining between them. CDR3 DNA: TGTGCCAGCAGCTCGAGCTCCTACAATGAGCAGTTCTTC. Translation: CASSSSSYNEQFF.

V gene TRBV27 combines with J gene TRBJ2-3, with D tentatively TRBD2 (6 bases). CDR3 length equals 15 residues. V lost 5 bases and J lost 4, with 16 bases in between. CDR1 and CDR2 (germline): MNHEY, SMNVEV (reference sequence). CDR3 protein: CASSPLAGGSDTQYF. The CDR3 DNA reads as TGTGCCAGCAGTCCTCTGGCCGGAGGGTCAGATACGCAGTATTTT.

This clone was seen just once. The rearrangement joins TRBV3-1 (or the pseudogene TRBV3-2) to TRBJ1-2; no reliable D call. The CDR3 contains 14 residues. CDR1 is LGHDT and CDR2 is YNNKEL in the germline V gene (reference sequence). Trimming removed 1 base from V and 8 bases from J, with 14 bases in between. CDR3 residues: CASSQVAVGEGYTF. The CDR3 DNA reads as TGTGCCAGCAGCCAAGTGGCGGTCGGGGAAGGCTACACCTTC.

J is TRBJ1-2 and V is TRBV9; D ambiguous. Germline V CDR1 and CDR2: SGDLS, YYNGEE. The CDR3 totals 15 residues. Trimming removed 4 bases at V and 6 bases at J, with 19 bases between. The chain's CDR3 is CASSPEGRPYDGYTF. CDR3 DNA sequence: TGTGCCAGCAGCCCTGAGGGAAGGCCGTACGATGGCTACACCTTC.

V usage is TRBV5-1 and J usage is TRBJ2-1; a possible D gene is TRBD1 (5 bases). Germline assignment: CDR1 SGHRS and CDR2 YFSETQ. V was trimmed by 6 bases and J by 7 bases, leaving 17 bases between them. This CDR3 is built from 14 residues. CDR3 region: CASTPIVQANEQFF. The DNA of the CDR3 is TGCGCCAGCACCCCCATAGTACAGGCTAATGAGCAGTTCTTC.